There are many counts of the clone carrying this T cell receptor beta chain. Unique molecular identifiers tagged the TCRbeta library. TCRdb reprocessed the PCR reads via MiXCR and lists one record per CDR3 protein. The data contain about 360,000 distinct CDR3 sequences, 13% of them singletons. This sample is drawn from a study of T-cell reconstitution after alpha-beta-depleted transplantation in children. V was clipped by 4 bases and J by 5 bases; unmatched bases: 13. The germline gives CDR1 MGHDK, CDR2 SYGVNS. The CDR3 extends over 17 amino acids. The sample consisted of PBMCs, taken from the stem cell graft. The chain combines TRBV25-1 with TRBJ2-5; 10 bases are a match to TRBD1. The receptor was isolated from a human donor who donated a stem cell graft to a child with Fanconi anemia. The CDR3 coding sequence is TGTGCCAGCAGTGCAAGCTCAGGACAGGGGGAAAGCGAGACCCAGTACTTC. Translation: CASSASSGQGESETQYF.